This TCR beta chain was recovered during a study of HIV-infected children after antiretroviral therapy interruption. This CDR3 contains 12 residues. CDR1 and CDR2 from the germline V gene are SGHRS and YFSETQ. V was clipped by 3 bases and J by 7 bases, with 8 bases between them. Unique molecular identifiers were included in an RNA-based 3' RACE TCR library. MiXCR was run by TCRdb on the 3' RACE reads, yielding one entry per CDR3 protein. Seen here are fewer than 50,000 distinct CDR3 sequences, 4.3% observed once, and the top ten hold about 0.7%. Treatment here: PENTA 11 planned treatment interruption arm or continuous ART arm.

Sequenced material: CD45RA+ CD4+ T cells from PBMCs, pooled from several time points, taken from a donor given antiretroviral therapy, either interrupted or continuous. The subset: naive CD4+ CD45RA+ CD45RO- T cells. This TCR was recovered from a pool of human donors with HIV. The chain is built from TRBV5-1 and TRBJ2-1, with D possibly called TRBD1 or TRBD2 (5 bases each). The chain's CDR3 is CASSWDANEQFF. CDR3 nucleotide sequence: TGCGCCAGCAGCTGGGACGCGAATGAGCAGTTCTTC.